The 20 T cell receptor beta chains below were found in one sample sequenced in a study of CD8 T cells in Susac syndrome. Random hexamers served to reverse transcribe roughly 0.5 to 1 ug RNA. TCRdb independently ran MiXCR on the immunoSEQ multiplex PCR reads; one entry per CDR3 protein. Of 95,000 to 150,000 distinct CDR3 sequences in the sample, roughly 94% were seen once. Sequencing was performed on CD8+ T cells from PBMCs. Source of these receptors: a human donor with Susac syndrome.

V gene TRBV13 combines with J gene TRBJ2-5, with D possibly TRBD1 on 6 matching bases. V was clipped by 4 bases and J by 5 bases, with 11 bases between them. Germline V gene sequence: CDR1 PRHDT, CDR2 FYEKMQ (reference sequence). CDR3 length: 13 amino acids. CDR3 in amino acids: CASSYGGDETQYF. CDR3 in DNA: TGTGCCAGCAGCTATGGGGGCGACGAGACCCAGTACTTC.

The chain employs TRBV19 and TRBJ2-7, with 9 bases that match TRBD1. The trim removed 4 bases at V and 3 bases at J, leaving 4 bases unmatched. Germline V lookup: CDR1 LNHDA, CDR2 SQIVND (reference sequence). The CDR3 spans 14 residues. The CDR3 is CASSSGTGFYEQYF. The CDR3 nucleotides read TGTGCCAGTAGTAGTGGGACAGGGTTCTACGAGCAGTACTTC. The complete variable domain, with remaining parts taken from reference TRBV19 and TRBJ2-7, reads DGGITQSPKYLFRKEGQNVTLSCEQNLNHDAMYWYRQDPGQGLRLIYYSQIVNDFQKGDIAEGYSVSREKKESFPLTVTSAQKNPTAFYLCASSSGTGFYEQYFGPGTRLTVT.

The chain combines TRBV5-1 with TRBJ2-5; D gene uncertain. CDR1 and CDR2 (germline): SGHRS, YFSETQ. The CDR3 extends over 14 amino acids. V was shortened by 0 bases and J by 2 bases, with 8 bases between the two germline ends. CDR3 sequence: CASSLGHPQETQYF. CDR3 nucleotide sequence: TGCGCCAGCAGCTTGGGCCACCCGCAAGAGACCCAGTACTTC.

The chain uses TRBV3-1 and TRBJ2-5, with 9 bases identical to TRBD2. The CDR3 contains 17 residues. The junction had 12 bases not matched to a gene; V was cut back by 2 bases and J by 5 bases. CDR1 and CDR2 (germline): LGHDT, YNNKEL (reference sequence). CDR3 in amino acids: CASSQPGLALVGETQYF. DNA of the CDR3: TGTGCCAGCAGCCAACCGGGACTAGCCCTCGTGGGGGAGACCCAGTACTTC.

J is TRBJ1-1 and V is TRBV9; 9 bases fit TRBD1. J was trimmed by 1 base and V by 0 bases; bases with no gene match: 10. The germline gives CDR1 SGDLS, CDR2 YYNGEE. CDR3 length: 18 residues. The CDR3 sequence is CASSVGVQTGGSNTEAFF. CDR3 bases: TGTGCCAGCAGCGTAGGAGTGCAGACAGGGGGGTCGAACACTGAAGCTTTCTTT.

This clonotype was recorded only once. This sequence joins TRBV29-1 and TRBJ2-1; no firm D call. Germline CDR1 and CDR2: SQVTM and ANQGSEA. The CDR3 spans 15 residues. Between the trimmed V and J ends, which lost 0 bases and 2 bases, there was a span of 11 bases. The CDR3 is CSVEEGTLPYNEQFF. CDR3 in DNA: TGCAGCGTTGAAGAGGGAACCCTACCCTACAATGAGCAGTTCTTC.

On this clonotype: Germline is not matched at one junction end, which may reflect a read error. V and J are TRBV7-2 and TRBJ1-1; D is undetermined. CDR1 and CDR2 (germline): SGHTA, FQGNSA. CDR3 size: 13 residues. CDR3 coding DNA: TGTGCCAGCAGCTTAGCGAAAGTGTCTGAGGCTTTCTTT. This sequence encodes CASSLAKVSEAFF.

This clonotype has only a few counts. This chain uses TRBV27 with TRBJ1-1; 7 bases agree with TRBD1. Germline CDR1 reads MNHEY; CDR2 reads SMNVEV (reference sequence). The V segment lost 4 bases and the J segment 0 bases; nucleotides outside the gene matches: 2. This CDR3 comprises 14 residues. The CDR3 reads CASSWGQMNTEAFF. In nucleotides, the CDR3 is TGTGCCAGCAGTTGGGGACAGATGAACACTGAAGCTTTCTTT.

J is TRBJ2-7 and V is TRBV20-1; maybe TRBD2 (5 bases). CDR3 size: 15 residues. V was pared by 3 bases and J by 1 base, with 16 bases between. Germline loops: CDR1 DFQATT, CDR2 SNEGSKA (reference sequence). For the CDR3, the DNA is TGCAGTGCTAGTGGCGGGCTTTGGACTTCCTACGAGCAGTACTTC. Protein product: CSASGGLWTSYEQYF.

The J gene is TRBJ1-2, the V gene TRBV10-2; no clear D gene. Trimming cost V 0 bases and J 0 bases, with 5 bases left between them. The length of the CDR3 is 14 residues. Germline CDR1 is WSHSY and CDR2 is SAAADI. This chain's CDR3 is CASSESPANYGYTF. The DNA for the CDR3 is TGCGCCAGCAGTGAGTCCCCAGCTAACTATGGCTACACCTTC.

V usage is TRBV29-1 and J usage is TRBJ2-3; D might be TRBD1 (6 bases). V lost 3 bases, J lost 7 bases, and 8 bases lay in between. Germline-derived CDR1 and CDR2 are SQVTM and ANQGSEA. The CDR3 has 11 residues. Here the CDR3 reads CSVEDSYTQYF. In DNA, the CDR3 is TGCAGCGTTGAGGACAGCTATACGCAGTATTTT.

J is TRBJ2-5 and V is TRBV25-1; maybe TRBD1 (6 bases). Between the trimmed V and J ends, which lost 6 bases and 2 bases, there was a span of 13 bases. This CDR3 comprises 14 residues. The germline V gene encodes CDR1 MGHDK and CDR2 SYGVNS. The CDR3 loop is CASRVQGGQETQYF. The CDR3 DNA reads TGTGCCAGCAGAGTACAGGGTGGTCAAGAGACCCAGTACTTC.

This sequence joins TRBV9 and TRBJ2-3, with D unresolved. CDR1 and CDR2 from the germline V gene are SGDLS and YYNGEE. V shed 3 bases and J shed 0 bases, with 8 bases lying between them. The CDR3 is 14 residues long. The CDR3 here is CASSEVTSTDTQYF. CDR3 sequence (DNA): TGTGCCAGCAGCGAAGTCACTAGCACAGATACGCAGTATTTT.

This clonotype was seen just once. This chain uses TRBV11-3 with TRBJ2-5; the match to TRBD2 covers 8 bases. The V gene end was trimmed by 6 bases and the J gene end by 4 bases; junction bases not matched to a gene: 7. There are 14 residues in the CDR3. Germline CDR1 is SGHNT and CDR2 is YENEEA. The CDR3 here is CASSFSGEGETQYF. The CDR3 coding sequence is TGTGCCAGCAGTTTTAGCGGGGAGGGAGAGACCCAGTACTTC.

This chain connects TRBV19 to TRBJ2-1; D is possibly TRBD1 (7 bases). Trimming pared 3 bases from V and 4 bases from J, leaving 10 bases between. Germline assignment: CDR1 LNHDA and CDR2 SQIVND (reference sequence). The CDR3 is made up of 14 amino acids. The CDR3 loop is CASSMGGQYNEQFF. CDR3 DNA: TGTGCCAGTAGTATGGGGGGACAGTACAATGAGCAGTTCTTC.

This sequence joins TRBV15 and TRBJ1-5; 7 nucleotides match TRBD1. V was pared by 1 base and J by 5 bases, with 11 bases of the junction left unmatched. Germline V gene data show CDR1 as LNHNV and CDR2 as YYDKDF (reference sequence). There are 17 residues in the CDR3. The DNA of the CDR3 is TGTGCCACCAGCAGAGGGGCGCTGGGACAGTTGCATCAGCCCCAGCATTTT. It specifies CATSRGALGQLHQPQHF.

The chain combines TRBV6-5 with TRBJ2-2; no clear D gene. The germline V gene encodes CDR1 MNHEY and CDR2 SVGAGI. The ends were cut back, 0 bases at V and 0 bases at J, with 8 bases in the middle. The CDR3 loop spans 16 amino acids. DNA for the CDR3: TGTGCCAGCAGTTACTCGCGGAGACCGAACACCGGGGAGCTGTTTTTT. Its translation is CASSYSRRPNTGELFF.

The chain has TRBV10-3 and TRBJ1-2, with D maybe TRBD1 (6 bases). Germline loops: CDR1 ENHRY, CDR2 SYGVKD. This CDR3 spans 16 amino acids. V was shortened by 4 bases and J by 0 bases, with 15 bases between the two germline ends. The CDR3 DNA reads TGTGCCATCAGTGGGAGGGACACAATCCCTAACTATGGCTACACCTTC. Translated: CAISGRDTIPNYGYTF.

The J gene is TRBJ2-7, the V gene TRBV7-4; TRBD1 matches at 7 bases. In germline, CDR1 is SGHVT, CDR2 SQSDAQ. The J segment lost 4 bases and the V segment lost 4 bases, leaving 16 bases of the junction unmatched. The CDR3 sequence is 17 residues long. The CDR3 sequence: CASSSGQRIPPYYEQYF. CDR3 in DNA: TGTGCCAGCAGCTCGGGACAGAGAATCCCTCCGTATTACGAGCAGTACTTC.

The chain joins TRBV29-1 to TRBJ2-7; TRBD1 or TRBD2 may be the D gene (5 bases each). The CDR3 spans 13 residues. Germline CDR1 is SQVTM and CDR2 is ANQGSEA. Trimming cost V 6 bases and J 3 bases, with 15 bases left between them. CDR3 sequence: CSVYGTDLYEQYF. In DNA form, the CDR3 reads TGCAGCGTCTACGGGACGGACCTCTACGAGCAGTACTTC.